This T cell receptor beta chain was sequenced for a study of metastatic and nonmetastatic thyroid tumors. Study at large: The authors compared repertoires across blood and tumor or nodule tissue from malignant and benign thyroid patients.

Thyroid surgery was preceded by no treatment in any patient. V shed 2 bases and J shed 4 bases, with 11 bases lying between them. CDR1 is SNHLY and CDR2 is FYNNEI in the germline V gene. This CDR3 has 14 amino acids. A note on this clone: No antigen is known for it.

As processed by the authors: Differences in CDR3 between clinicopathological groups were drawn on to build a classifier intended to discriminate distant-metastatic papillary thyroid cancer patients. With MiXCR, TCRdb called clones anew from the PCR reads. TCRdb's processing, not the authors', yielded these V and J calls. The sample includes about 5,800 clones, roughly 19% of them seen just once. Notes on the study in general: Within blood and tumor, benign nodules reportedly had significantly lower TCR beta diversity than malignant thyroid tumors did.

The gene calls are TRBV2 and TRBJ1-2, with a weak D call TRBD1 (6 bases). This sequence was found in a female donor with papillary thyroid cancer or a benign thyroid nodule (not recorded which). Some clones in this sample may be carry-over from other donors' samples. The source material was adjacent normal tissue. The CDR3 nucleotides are TGTGCCAGCAGTGAACAGGGGAAGATCTATGGCTACACCTTC. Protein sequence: CASSEQGKIYGYTF.